A single sample is the source of the 13 T cell receptor beta chains below, sequenced in a study of Ad26.COV2.S vaccination and SARS-CoV-2 variants. Repertoires were generated with immunoSEQ multiplex PCR, while TCRdb's copy carries only in-frame clones and drops some. In the table there are fewer than 500,000 clones, roughly 87% of which are singletons. Treatment defined: some 20 received Ad26.COV2.S at low or high dose, single or two shots; 5 received placebo; per-sample allocation not given. The samples date from day 63 after the first vaccine or placebo injection. The source material was peripheral blood, sampled in a trial of Ad26.COV2.S vaccine versus placebo. These receptors all stem from a person aged 18-60 years who received the Ad26.COV2.S COVID-19 vaccine or a placebo.

The chain uses TRBV28 and TRBJ1-2; D remains unclear. The CDR3 spans 13 residues. Germline V gene lookup returns CDR1 MDHEN and CDR2 SYDVKM. V lost 5 bases and J 7 bases, leaving 14 bases between the germline ends. The CDR3 DNA sequence: TGTGCCAGCAGTCCCTCCCCCACAGTTGGCTACACCTTC. Protein product: CASSPSPTVGYTF.

The chain carries TRBV5-1 and TRBJ2-3; D not resolved. The CDR3 is made up of 14 amino acids. The V end lost 0 bases, the J end lost 2 bases, and 7 bases lay between the germline ends. CDR1 is SGHRS and CDR2 is YFSETQ in the germline V gene. For the CDR3, the DNA is TGCGCCAGCAGCTTGGCCCCAGACACAGATACGCAGTATTTT. Amino acids: CASSLAPDTDTQYF.

The chain joins TRBV6-2 or TRBV6-3 to TRBJ2-7; TRBD2 matches at 7 bases. The CDR3 sequence is 17 residues long. Germline values: CDR1 MNHEY, CDR2 SVGEGT. J gave up 0 bases and V 0 bases, and 8 bases lay outside the gene matches. The CDR3 DNA reads as TGTGCCAGCAGTTACTCCCCCGGTGTAGCGGGCTCCTACGAGCAGTACTTC. Its translation: CASSYSPGVAGSYEQYF.

The chain uses TRBV5-6 and TRBJ2-7; D remains unclear. The germline CDR1 and CDR2 sequences are SGHDT and YYEEEE. The germline V and J ends were trimmed by 4 bases and 0 bases, with 14 bases remaining between them. This CDR3 is 15 amino acids long. Here the CDR3 reads CASSGTQSNSYEQYF. The CDR3 DNA follows: TGTGCCAGCAGCGGAACACAATCTAACTCCTACGAGCAGTACTTC.

As regards this clone: Distinct nucleotide sequences in the sample also encode this CDR3. CDR3 nucleotides: TGTGCCAGCAGTTTGAGGAGTGGGCAAGAGACCCAGTACTTC. Residues: CASSLRSGQETQYF. The chain combines TRBV28 with TRBJ2-5, with D hard to call. Germline V lookup: CDR1 MDHEN, CDR2 SYDVKM. V was trimmed by 3 bases and J by 2 bases, leaving 10 bases between them. The CDR3 consists of 14 residues.

In the case of this clone: At the DNA level, this CDR3 is encoded by other sequences in the same sample as well. The V call is TRBV9, the J call TRBJ2-2; D unclear. Trimming removed 2 bases from V and 6 bases from J, with 5 bases in between. CDR3 length equals 12 residues. In germline, CDR1 is SGDLS, CDR2 YYNGEE. CDR3 residues: CASSVGPGELFF. CDR3 bases: TGTGCCAGCAGCGTGGGCCCCGGGGAGCTGTTTTTT.

This rearrangement joins TRBV9 to TRBJ2-5; TRBD1 matches 8 bases. J gave up 4 bases and V 4 bases, and 9 bases lay outside the gene matches. Germline lookup yields CDR1 SGDLS and CDR2 YYNGEE. The CDR3 is 15 amino acids. Here the CDR3 DNA reads TGTGCCAGCAGCCCACGAGGACAGGGTGGAGAGACCCAGTACTTC. This codes for CASSPRGQGGETQYF.

The chain links TRBV7-3 to TRBJ2-2; tentatively, D is TRBD1 or TRBD2 (7 bases each). Deletions cut 0 bases from V and 6 bases from J, with 14 bases between. The CDR3 spans 16 residues. Germline V CDR1 and CDR2: SGHTA, FQGTGA. CDR3 in amino acids: CASSLTGRGLAGELFF. In DNA, the CDR3 is TGTGCCAGCAGCTTAACAGGGAGGGGGCTCGCCGGGGAGCTGTTTTTT.

The rearrangement joins TRBV11-2 to TRBJ2-7; 9 bases line up with TRBD2. The J segment lost 2 bases and the V segment lost 1 base, leaving 6 bases of the junction unmatched. Germline V CDR1 and CDR2: SGHAT, FQNNGV. The CDR3 totals 16 residues. The CDR3 nucleotides are TGTGCCAGCAGCTTAGGACTAGCGGAGATAACCTACGAGCAGTACTTC. Amino acids: CASSLGLAEITYEQYF. Using reference TRBV11-2 and TRBJ2-7 for the parts outside the CDR3, the full variable domain is EAGVAQSPRYKIIEKRQSVAFWCNPISGHATLYWYQQILGQGPKLLIQFQNNGVVDDSQLPKDRFSAERLKGVDSTLKIQPAKLEDSAVYLCASSLGLAEITYEQYFGPGTRLTVT.

The chain couples TRBV7-2 to TRBJ2-3, with a possible D match to TRBD1 (6 bases). Trimming took off 4 bases at V and 2 bases at J, with 19 bases between the two ends. There are 17 residues in the CDR3. Germline V gene sequence: CDR1 SGHTA, CDR2 FQGNSA. CDR3 sequence (DNA): TGTGCCAGCAGCTCGGGGTCGTGGGGGACAAACACAGATACGCAGTATTTT. Protein sequence: CASSSGSWGTNTDTQYF.

This chain links TRBV6-2 or TRBV6-3 with TRBJ1-6; D unclear. Germline values: CDR1 MNHEY, CDR2 SVGEGT. CDR3 length equals 19 residues. V was trimmed by 0 bases and J by 0 bases, leaving 15 bases between them. CDR3 in DNA: TGTGCCAGCAGTTACTCGATTCACGCGGCCAGCTCCTATAATTCACCCCTCCACTTT. It yields the protein CASSYSIHAASSYNSPLHF.

CDR3 sequence (DNA): TGTGCCAGCAGCGTAGACCCGACTAGCGGGAGTCGGGAGCAGTTCTTC. It specifies CASSVDPTSGSREQFF. The chain uses TRBV9 and TRBJ2-1; 12 nucleotides match TRBD2. The CDR3 totals 16 residues. Germline CDR1 SGDLS, CDR2 YYNGEE. Germline trimming cut 0 bases from V and 10 bases from J; bases unmatched to any gene: 8.

This chain joins TRBV6-2 or TRBV6-3 and TRBJ2-3; D is perhaps TRBD2 (6 bases). Germline V gene sequence: CDR1 MNHEY, CDR2 SVGEGT. The CDR3 spans 15 residues. V was pared by 4 bases and J by 0 bases, with 11 bases between. The CDR3: CASSWVAASTDTQYF. Here the CDR3 DNA reads TGTGCCAGCAGTTGGGTAGCGGCTAGCACAGATACGCAGTATTTT.